Listed below are T cell receptor beta chains from one sample, sequenced in a study of T cell repertoires in cytomegalovirus infection. TCRdb processed the reads anew with MiXCR; each CDR3 protein has one entry. This sample has approximately 260,000 distinct CDR3 sequences, with approximately 15% found just once. The specimen sequenced was CD8+ T cells from PBMCs. Receptors originate from a human donor in good health (CMV status not recorded). Some clones in this sample may be carry-over from other donors' samples. CDR3s leave out the opening cysteine and the closing phenylalanine or tryptophan.

TRBV2 ASSELEGGTEAF
TRBV7-6 ASSLAAGGGGDEQF
TRBV7-2 ASSLAGSGNEQF
TRBV3-1 ASSQAGTNNEQF
TRBV6-2/TRBV6-3 ASSYSTEAF
TRBV5-4 ASSLEPSGGEQF
TRBV6-5 ASSYRDRSSYEQY
TRBV27 ASSEVSGANVLT
TRBV7-6 ASSLWEGASNQPQH
TRBV7-8 ASRLKQGARETQY
TRBV5-1 ASSRTGGDGYT
TRBV5-6 ASSVFRGALETQY